This T cell receptor (beta chain) was identified in a study of siplizumab effects on memory and regulatory T cells. Regarding the study as a whole: Some alloreactive sequences were traceable to unstimulated CD4+ memory cells, and siplizumab significantly reduced them. In siplizumab conditions, mappable alloreactive CD4+ clones averaged approximately 69% Treg-derived, against approximately 27% in controls. Major contributors to the alloresponse seemed to be naive T cells, which also appeared more diverse than memory cells.

Sequencing was performed with immunoSEQ multiplex PCR; in TCRdb, only in-frame clones are kept and a portion is missing. The data contain approximately 84,000 clones, around 93% of them singletons. CDR1 is LNHDA and CDR2 is SQIVND in the germline V gene (reference sequence). CDR3 length equals 14 residues. A note on this clone: Antigen unknown. At one boundary the junction diverges from the germline segment, which might be a read error. The same CDR3 also results from other DNA sequences found in this sample.

Sequences were obtained from CD8+ T cells sorted from blood. This chain joins TRBV19 and TRBJ1-3, with no clear D. This TCR derives from a human donor in good health. CDR3 loop: CASSISHSGNTIYF. The CDR3 DNA reads TGTGCCAGCAGTATATCTCACTCTGGAAACACCATATATTTT.